This TCR beta chain came from a study of cytomegalovirus exposure and HLA in healthy donors listed by TCRdb under 2017. Study-wide context: An earlier analysis of some 620 of the donors reported over 250 Gb of sequence data and 117 million unique TCR beta sequences obtained from about 200 million T cells. In an earlier analysis of more than 550 of the donors, high-throughput TCR beta sequencing was used to judge whether each TCR beta V gene segment behaved as functional or pseudogenic. The study profiled the T cell repertoires of fewer than 850 subjects by immunosequencing and related them to cytomegalovirus serostatus. All discovery cohort repertoires had been generated using a single sequencing platform. The study aimed to test whether cataloging public T cell receptors could reveal signatures of past pathogen exposure. In a later genetic analysis, genome-wide SNP genotypes for 398 of the 666 donors were used, and that subset was treated as a discovery cohort. To predict cytomegalovirus infection status, the study brought together high-throughput TCR immunosequencing, statistical association of individual TCRs with disease status, and machine learning. Across 398 genotyped donors of the cohort, an average of about 200,000 unique TCR beta nucleotide sequences per donor were sequenced, and 15% to 20% of those sequences were non-productive. Several DR-DQ haplotypes were treated as single units for association and clustering because of strong linkage in the cohort. Rather than drawing on any new phenotypic data, the later analysis identified candidate immune exposures from TCR beta sequences and the way those sequences occurred across donors. The number of donors typed differed by locus, with roughly 629-640 for A, B, C, DRB1 and DQB1, around 520 for DQA1, under 610 for DPA1, and under 490 for DPB1. Along with the approximately 650-subject first cohort, a separate validation cohort of around 120 different subjects was used. Among the roughly 390 genotyped donors, approximately 81% belonged to the genetic ancestry cluster associated with self-reported Caucasian donors. HLA typing covered class I and class II loci at four-digit resolution. A later analysis re-examined previously published TCR beta repertoires from just over 650 donors and added high-resolution HLA genotyping to investigate patterns of TCR occurrence. An early release covering 550 to 700 HLA-typed donors comprised around 300 gigabases of sequencing data and 65 million to 100 million unique TCR sequences. Donor age, sex, ethnicity and CMV serostatus were compiled together with the repertoire data. Study-wide conclusions, independent of this receptor: A cluster of highly shared sequence variants was judged likely to be a technical artifact of the sequencing pipeline. According to the authors, the approach could potentially be generalized to other disease states and immunological phenotypes. According to a later analysis, TCR association rates differed among HLA loci, with DRB1 alleles showing the most associated TCRs and HLA-C alleles showing the fewest. Most CMV-associated TCR beta chains appeared to be HLA-restricted in a later analysis, and the HLA associations seemed to be driven largely by CMV exposure. The cohort was sequenced for TCR beta chains only, and without alpha or paired-chain data the features that could be detected were limited. A later analysis reported that several top co-occurrence clusters appeared linked to parvovirus B19, influenza, CMV and Epstein-Barr virus. Roughly uniform sequencing depth across donors was assumed in presence/absence analyses, although this assumption may not hold. Because HLA typing was missing for some donors at each locus, association tests included only the typed subset. An association between a missense DCLRE1C variant and V-gene and J-gene trimming of TCR beta chains was found in a later genetic analysis and replicated in an independent cohort. The classifier was reported to diagnose cytomegalovirus status with high specificity and sensitivity in both the original cohort and the validation cohort. When HLA alleles, especially DR and DQ, strongly co-occurred, TCR associations were difficult to assign to individual alleles. Because counts were too low, some 17 rarely observed V segments, including chromosome 9 orphons, were left out of the earlier analysis of roughly 600 of the donors. At a false discovery rate of 0.05, a later analysis linked around 15,000 TCR beta sequences to specific HLA alleles. A total of fewer than 200 TCR beta chains were listed by the study as associated with cytomegalovirus. Linkage disequilibrium might explain the correlated functional status among segregating V segments, but an unknown experimental factor could not be ruled out. In an earlier analysis of more than 500 of the donors, most TCR beta V segments appeared in productive rearrangements about 90% or about 30% of the time, broadly matching IMGT annotations. While some public TCRs were present in many individuals, most TCR sequences turned up only very rarely across donors. In vitro tests confirmed that three of the cytomegalovirus-associated TCR beta chains recognize cytomegalovirus antigens. Some IMGT-functional V segments, including TRBV6-2 and TRBV6-3, could not be told apart with the 87-base-pair reads, so those segments were excluded. In a later analysis, HLA-associated TCR beta chains showed more clonal expansion and lower generation probabilities than non-associated chains that were equally common. Immune exposure information for the cohort was limited to CMV serostatus. Compared with the approximately 670-donor mean, donors in an Asian-associated ancestry cluster had fewer N-insertions in productive TCRs, according to a later genetic analysis. A further reported finding was that TCR beta sequences accurately predicted the HLA-A and HLA-B alleles for most subjects in the first cohort.

The cohort consisted of hundreds of healthy bone marrow donors. At the time of sampling, every cohort member was nominally healthy, though immune exposures that went unrecorded were likely present. The donor tested CMV seropositive, placing the donor among the 250 to 300 seropositive members of the cohort. A peripheral blood sample was provided by each donor, and peripheral blood mononuclear cells were used for TCR beta sequencing. The Qiagen DNeasy Blood Extraction Kit was used to extract genomic DNA from the blood cell samples. Only a few counts were recorded for this clone. Its cognate antigen has yet to be identified. Base qualities are not recorded, but no much larger clone differs from it by a single base. Library generation was performed with the immunoSEQ multiplex PCR assay. For the multiplex PCR, a mixture combining 60 forward primers for TCR Vbeta segments and 13 reverse primers for TCR Jbeta segments was used. The CDR3 region of rearranged TCR beta genes was amplified from genomic DNA by a multiplex PCR assay. Amplified TCR beta libraries were sequenced as 87-base-pair reads on the Illumina HiSeq System. As for the original processing: A later analysis tallied around 87 million unique TCR beta chains across the 700 or so repertoires, and some 10 million of those chains were shared by two or more donors. Raw reads were error-corrected and collapsed into unique sequences with a nearest-neighbor algorithm that merged closely related sequences to remove PCR and sequencing errors. To assign V, D and J gene segments, CDR3 sequences were aligned to IMGT reference sequences. For a sequence to be retained, a match of at least six nucleotides to both a V gene segment and a J gene segment was required. Rearrangements were called productive when the CDR3 lacked stop codons and stayed in frame with V and J; all others were non-productive. Following IMGT convention, CDR3 was defined as the stretch from the second conserved V-encoded cysteine to the conserved J-encoded phenylalanine. Sequences without an unambiguous match to a single V gene segment were excluded from the earlier analysis of several hundred of the donors. An earlier analysis of a few hundred of the donors classified V segments as functional when productive rearrangements were above 56.7% and as segregating when the standard deviation between donors was above 5%. A statistical classification framework was built for diagnosing cytomegalovirus status from the catalog of TCR beta chain sequences. V and J gene assignment, in a later analysis, came from comparing TCR nucleotide sequences with IMGT/GENE-DB human TR gene sequences. In a later analysis, CDR3 sequences and most-parsimonious VDJ recombination scenarios were assigned using the TCRdist pipeline. In a later analysis, each TCR beta chain was defined by its CDR3 amino acid sequence together with its V-gene family, and reads lacking a unique V-gene family were excluded. As a way to deal with suspected cross-contamination and a sequencing artifact, a later analysis dropped hundreds of nucleotide sequences that were highly shared and had low generation probability. In a later analysis, a clonal expansion index for each public chain was calculated from normalized within-repertoire ranks of inferred template counts. Generation probabilities in a later analysis came from a VDJ recombination model fitted to out-of-frame rearrangements, and those results were checked against IGoR. In a later analysis, TCR-TCR, TCR-HLA and TCR-CMV co-occurrence was scored with hypergeometric tests, and a repertoire-size bias correction was applied to TCR pairs. To estimate false discovery rates, a later analysis permuted the HLA or CMV assignments 20 times. In a later analysis, co-occurring TCRs were grouped using DBSCAN, and TCRdist sequence similarity was added for clustering within HLA-allele-positive subsets. Repertoires with fewer than 30,000 or more than 120,000 public chains were left out of co-occurrence clustering, as were about five repertoires with anomalous nucleotide sharing. TCRdb carries this immuneACCESS record with in-frame sequences only. Its versions omit some clonotypes, under half of them owing to an unresolved V gene in the studies checked, with the rest unexplained. The V and J calls and clone size are taken from that table; D and trimming were inferred from the DNA. For this sample the table gives 100,000 to 150,000 clones, of which about 15% were detected only once. Roughly 3% of the sample belongs to the ten largest clones.

From its cysteine to its phenylalanine, the CDR3 spans 13 amino acids. The sequence is cut down to CDR3 DNA, 39 bases in frame from base 1. The CDR1 and CDR2 encoded by the germline V gene (reference sequence) are MNHEY and SMNVEV. V loses 4 bases of germline sequence and J loses 3 bases, and the interval between the two ends is 10 bases. The source material was PBMCs. The chain employs TRBV27 and TRBJ2-7; TRBD1 might be the D gene, on 5 matching bases. This clonotype was obtained from a female donor in good health and CMV-seropositive. The nucleotides are TGTGCCAGCAGTTGGGGCAGGAACTACGAGCAGTACTTC. Its product reads: CASSWGRNYEQYF.